A selection of T cell receptor beta chains follows, all from one sample in a study of control samples from healthy donors and cancer patients. Using immunoSEQ multiplex PCR, the repertoire was profiled, and TCRdb retains in-frame clones only, with some absent. The data contain some 130,000 clones, approximately 90% of them singletons. Sequencing was done on a sample of blood. These receptors came from a man aged 18 to 30 in good health. CDR3s include the opening cysteine and the closing phenylalanine or tryptophan. D genes are given only for firm matches. Not all rows give a size; the values are once, few, many and, for expanded clones, a class.

clone size	J gene	D gene	V gene	CDR3 DNA	CDR3 protein
.	TRBJ1-1	TRBD1	TRBV29-1	TGCAGCGCCCGAACAGGGGTCACTGAAGCTTTCTTT	CSARTGVTEAFF
.	TRBJ2-2	.	TRBV6-5	TGTGCCAGCAGGATCCTTGACCCGTACACCGGGGAGCTGTTTTTT	CASRILDPYTGELFF
.	TRBJ1-1	TRBD1	TRBV2	TGTGCCAGCAGTTCCGACAGGGTTGATGAAGCTTTCTTT	CASSSDRVDEAFF
.	TRBJ1-1	.	TRBV14	TGTGCCAGCAGCCAACAGGGGTTTGCGAACACTGAAGCTTTCTTT	CASSQQGFANTEAFF
.	TRBJ1-5	.	TRBV10-1	TGCGCCAGCATCGGTTGGAGGACTAATTGGGGCAATCAGCCCCAGCATTTT	CASIGWRTNWGNQPQHF
.	TRBJ1-2	.	TRBV5-1	TGCGCCAGCAGCTGGGGAGGGGTCGATGGCTACACCTTC	CASSWGGVDGYTF
once	TRBJ1-5	.	TRBV19	TGTGCCAGTACCCCGCGCGCGGGGGTAAGCGGTCAGCCCCAGCATTTT	CASTPRAGVSGQPQHF
.	TRBJ2-1	.	TRBV7-9	TGTGCCAGCATGGAGGGGTCCTACAATGAGCAGTTCTTC	CASMEGSYNEQFF
.	TRBJ1-5	TRBD1	TRBV23-1	TGCGCCAGCAGTCAAAGACAGGGGGCGCAGGGCAATCAGCCCCAGCATTTT	CASSQRQGAQGNQPQHF
.	TRBJ1-2	.	TRBV19	TGTGCCAGTAGTATCTGGGCAGCCACCGCGGGCTACACCTTC	CASSIWAATAGYTF
.	TRBJ1-1	TRBD1	TRBV2	TGTGCCAGCACTGAACAGGGGGCGAACACTGAAGCTTTCTTT	CASTEQGANTEAFF
.	TRBJ1-2	TRBD1	TRBV19	TGTGCCAGTAGTGCACCCAGGGACAGGAGTTATGGCTACACCTTC	CASSAPRDRSYGYTF
.	TRBJ1-1	.	TRBV5-5	TGTGCCAGCAGCTCGCCAGAGATCACTGAAGCTTTCTTT	CASSSPEITEAFF
.	TRBJ1-2	TRBD1	TRBV27	TGTGCCAGCAGTTTACTACAGGGGGGTACCTATGGCTACACCTTC	CASSLLQGGTYGYTF
.	TRBJ1-1	.	TRBV25-1	TGTGCCAGCACCGGGTATCAGGAGACCACTGAAGCTTTCTTT	CASTGYQETTEAFF
.	TRBJ2-7	.	TRBV11-2	TGTGCCAGCAGCCCCAGCTCCTACGAGCAGTACTTC	CASSPSSYEQYF
.	TRBJ2-3	.	TRBV12-3/TRBV12-4	TGTGCCAGCAGTCCCGCTGGAGATACGCAGTATTTT	CASSPAGDTQYF
.	TRBJ1-5	.	TRBV5-4	TGTGCCAGCAGCTTGTACGGGGACCAGCCCCAGCATTTT	CASSLYGDQPQHF
.	TRBJ1-4	.	TRBV12-3/TRBV12-4	TGTGCCAGCAGTTTAGGGGGGGAAAAACTGTTTTTT	CASSLGGEKLFF
.	TRBJ2-2	TRBD1	TRBV3-1/TRBV3-2	TGTGCCAGCAGTACGACAGGGAAGGGAAGGGAGCTGTTTTTT	CASSTTGKGRELFF
.	TRBJ2-5	.	TRBV5-1	TGCGCCAGCAGCCCCGCAATTTCGGGGGTTGAGACCCAGTACTTC	CASSPAISGVETQYF
.	TRBJ1-2	TRBD1	TRBV15	TGTGCCACCAGCAGGGGATCTCAGGACAGGCTGAACTATGGCTACACCTTC	CATSRGSQDRLNYGYTF
.	TRBJ2-1	TRBD2	TRBV30	TGTGCCTGGTCCAGCGGGGGGGCCAATGAGCAGTTCTTC	CAWSSGGANEQFF
.	TRBJ1-1	.	TRBV5-1	TGCGCCAGCAGCTTGGGGATGCCCACTGAAGCTTTCTTT	CASSLGMPTEAFF
.	TRBJ1-3	TRBD1	TRBV15	TGTGCCACCAGCAGTGGAACTGTGGGACAGGGGTCTGGAAACACCATATATTTT	CATSSGTVGQGSGNTIYF
.	TRBJ2-7	.	TRBV12-5	TGTGCTAGTGGTTTCATCACAGGTTCTACCTACGAGCAGTACTTC	CASGFITGSTYEQYF
.	TRBJ1-2	TRBD1	TRBV24-1	TGTGCCACCGGCCCATATAACAGGGGGTTCTCATATGGCTACACCTTC	CATGPYNRGFSYGYTF